The 15 T cell receptor beta chains listed next were all sequenced from one sample in a study of technical replicates of blood from a few donors. The repertoire was sequenced with immunoSEQ multiplex PCR; TCRdb's copy has only in-frame clones and lacks some. This repertoire shows over 90,000 clones, roughly 96% found once; its top ten account for about 0.19%. Sequencing was performed on T cells isolated from PBMCs. These receptors all stem from a human donor in good health.

V is TRBV5-1 and J is TRBJ2-7; 10 nucleotides line up with TRBD2. Germline trimming cut 0 bases from V and 6 bases from J; bases unmatched to any gene: 6. The CDR3 has 15 amino acids. The germline V gene has CDR1 SGHRS and CDR2 YFSETQ. The CDR3 DNA reads as TGCGCCAGCAGCTTGGGAGCGGGAGGGCCCCGCGAGCAGTACTTC. Residues: CASSLGAGGPREQYF.

This clone was found once. This rearrangement joins TRBV5-1 to TRBJ2-7; 9 nucleotides line up with TRBD1. The germline V gene has CDR1 SGHRS and CDR2 YFSETQ. This CDR3 comprises 13 residues. The junction had 4 bases not matched to a gene; V was cut back by 3 bases and J by 6 bases. The CDR3 here is CASSWGTGFEQYF. The CDR3 nucleotides are TGCGCCAGCAGCTGGGGGACAGGGTTCGAGCAGTACTTC.

The chain combines TRBV15 with TRBJ2-2, with D possibly being TRBD2 (6 bases). This CDR3 comprises 16 residues. Germline CDR1 LNHNV, CDR2 YYDKDF (reference sequence). Between the trimmed V and J ends, which lost 0 bases and 6 bases, there was a span of 14 bases. CDR3 DNA: TGTGCCACCAGCAGAGATTGGGGAAGGGAGGCCGGGGAGCTGTTTTTT. Its protein product is CATSRDWGREAGELFF.

The chain links TRBV7-3 to TRBJ2-5, with D maybe TRBD1 (6 bases). Trimming cost V 3 bases and J 0 bases, with 14 bases left between them. CDR1 is SGHTA, CDR2 FQGTGA, per germline. This CDR3 spans 16 amino acids. The CDR3: CASSFLHREYQETQYF. As DNA, the CDR3 is TGTGCCAGCAGCTTTTTGCACAGGGAGTACCAAGAGACCCAGTACTTC.

V and J are TRBV11-2 and TRBJ2-1; 13 bases match TRBD2. The trim removed 5 bases at V and 13 bases at J, leaving 8 bases unmatched. Germline CDR1 and CDR2: SGHAT and FQNNGV. This CDR3 spans 14 amino acids. CDR3 protein: CASSGLAGARYQFF. As DNA, the CDR3 is TGTGCCAGCAGCGGACTAGCGGGGGCGCGTTATCAGTTCTTC.

The chain joins TRBV5-4 to TRBJ1-1, with D unclear. V was cut by 0 bases and J by 3 bases, with 6 bases left in between. CDR1 and CDR2 from the germline V gene are SGHNT and YYREEE (reference sequence). CDR3 size: 13 residues. CDR3 in amino acids: CASSLASDTEAFF. DNA of the CDR3: TGTGCCAGCAGCTTGGCATCGGACACTGAAGCTTTCTTT.

This clone was observed a handful of times. V gene TRBV28 combines with J gene TRBJ2-7; perhaps TRBD2 as D (5 bases). V was shortened by 2 bases and J by 0 bases, with 11 bases between the two germline ends. The CDR3 covers 15 residues. Germline loops: CDR1 MDHEN, CDR2 SYDVKM. CDR3 sequence: CASSLEGRSSYEQYF. The DNA of the CDR3 is TGTGCCAGCAGTTTAGAGGGCCGGAGCTCCTACGAGCAGTACTTC. The complete variable domain, with remaining parts taken from reference TRBV28 and TRBJ2-7, reads DVKVTQSSRYLVKRTGEKVFLECVQDMDHENMFWYRQDPGLGLRLIYFSYDVKMKEKGDIPEGYSVSREKKERFSLILESASTNQTSMYLCASSLEGRSSYEQYFGPGTRLTVT.

J is TRBJ2-1 and V is TRBV27, with a possible D match to TRBD1 (6 bases). This CDR3 comprises 16 residues. In germline, CDR1 is MNHEY, CDR2 SMNVEV (reference sequence). The germline V and J ends were trimmed by 5 bases and 8 bases, with 22 bases remaining between them. CDR3 protein: CASSPRGGDRFHEQFF. In DNA, the CDR3 is TGTGCCAGCAGTCCAAGGGGCGGAGACAGGTTCCATGAGCAGTTCTTC.

This rearrangement joins TRBV6-1 to TRBJ2-2, with 7 bases that match TRBD2. J was trimmed by 6 bases and V by 2 bases; bases with no gene match: 3. The V gene's germline CDR1 is MNHNS and CDR2 SASEGT. The CDR3 runs to 14 residues. This CDR3 is CASSESGGSGELFF. The CDR3 DNA sequence: TGTGCCAGCAGTGAATCGGGAGGATCCGGGGAGCTGTTTTTT.

The chain combines TRBV9 with TRBJ1-1; D possibly corresponds to TRBD1 (5 bases). Germline-derived CDR1 and CDR2 are SGDLS and YYNGEE. The CDR3 runs to 14 residues. Trimming stripped 0 bases from V and 4 bases from J, with 10 bases between. CDR3 in DNA: TGTGCCAGCAGCGTAGTTGGGGGGATCACTGAAGCTTTCTTT. This codes for CASSVVGGITEAFF. Based on the CDR3 plus reference TRBV9 and TRBJ1-1, the full variable domain is DSGVTQTPKHLITATGQRVTLRCSPRSGDLSVYWYQQSLDQGLQFLIQYYNGEERAKGNILERFSAQQFPDLHSELNLSSLELGDSALYFCASSVVGGITEAFFGQGTRLTVV.

V is TRBV2 and J is TRBJ1-1; TRBD1 aligns across 8 bases. Per the germline V gene, CDR1 is SNHLY and CDR2 is FYNNEI. The CDR3 consists of 12 residues. J gave up 3 bases and V 7 bases, and 1 base lay outside the gene matches. This CDR3 reads CASKDRDTEAFF. In nucleotides, the CDR3 is TGTGCCAGCAAGGACAGGGACACTGAAGCTTTCTTT.

This chain connects TRBV6-5 to TRBJ2-7; D is unclear. Per the germline V gene, CDR1 is MNHEY and CDR2 is SVGAGI. The CDR3 runs to 15 residues. Between the trimmed V and J ends, which lost 0 bases and 7 bases, there was a span of 16 bases. CDR3 region: CASSYSNRLADEQYF. CDR3 nucleotide sequence: TGTGCCAGCAGTTACTCGAATCGACTGGCTGATGAGCAGTACTTC.

V is TRBV14 and J is TRBJ1-1; D is uncertain. V shed 2 bases and J shed 8 bases, with 18 bases lying between them. The germline V gene has CDR1 SGHDN and CDR2 FVKESK. The CDR3 covers 15 residues. The CDR3 spells CASSQSRRGNYEAFF. In DNA form, the CDR3 reads TGTGCCAGCAGCCAAAGTCGGAGAGGGAACTACGAAGCTTTCTTT.

This chain connects TRBV6-1 to TRBJ2-7, with 12 bases identical to TRBD2. CDR3 length: 15 amino acids. J was trimmed by 8 bases and V by 0 bases; bases with no gene match: 5. Germline CDR1 is MNHNS and CDR2 is SASEGT. The CDR3 protein is CASSEALAGGRKQYF. For the CDR3, the DNA is TGTGCCAGCAGTGAAGCGCTAGCGGGAGGGCGCAAGCAGTACTTC.

V and J are TRBV4-2 and TRBJ1-2, with D tentatively TRBD1 (5 bases). The V end was cut by 1 base, the J end by 8 bases, with 14 bases between. Germline V CDR1 and CDR2: LGHNA, YNFKEQ. The CDR3 sequence is 14 residues long. The CDR3 DNA reads TGTGCCAGCAGCCAAGGCTCGGGGGTGATGGGCTACACCTTC. This gives the protein CASSQGSGVMGYTF.